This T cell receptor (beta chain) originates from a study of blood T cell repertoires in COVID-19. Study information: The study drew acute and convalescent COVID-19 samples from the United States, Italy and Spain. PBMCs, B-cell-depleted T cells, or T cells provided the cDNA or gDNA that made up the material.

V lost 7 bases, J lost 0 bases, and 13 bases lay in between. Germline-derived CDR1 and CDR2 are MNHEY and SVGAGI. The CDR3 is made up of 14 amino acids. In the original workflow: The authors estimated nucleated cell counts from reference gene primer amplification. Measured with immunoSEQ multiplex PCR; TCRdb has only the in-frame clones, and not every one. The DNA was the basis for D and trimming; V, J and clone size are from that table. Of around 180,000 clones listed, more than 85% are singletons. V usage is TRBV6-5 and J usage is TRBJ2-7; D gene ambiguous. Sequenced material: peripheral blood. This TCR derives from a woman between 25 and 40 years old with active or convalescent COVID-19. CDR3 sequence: CASTPDWSSYEQYF. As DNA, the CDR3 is TGTGCCAGCACCCCAGATTGGAGCTCCTACGAGCAGTACTTC.